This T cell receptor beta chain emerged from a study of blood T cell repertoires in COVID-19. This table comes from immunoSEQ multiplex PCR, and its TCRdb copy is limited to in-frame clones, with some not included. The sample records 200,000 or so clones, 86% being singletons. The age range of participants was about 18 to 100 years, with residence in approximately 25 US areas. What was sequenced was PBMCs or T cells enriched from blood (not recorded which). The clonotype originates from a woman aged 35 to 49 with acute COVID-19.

CDR3 coding DNA: TGCGCCAGCAGCTTGGCCCCGACAGGGTTGTACGAGCAGTACTTC. Translating it yields CASSLAPTGLYEQYF. The chain couples TRBV5-1 to TRBJ2-7, with 7 bases fitting TRBD1. V lost 0 bases to trimming and J lost 4 bases; unmatched junction nucleotides: 7. CDR3 length: 15 amino acids. In germline, CDR1 is SGHRS, CDR2 YFSETQ.